The 25 T cell receptor beta chains listed next were all sequenced from one sample in a study of T cell responses to AZD1222 COVID-19 vaccine. The data were produced by immunoSEQ multiplex PCR, yet TCRdb's version contains in-frame clones alone and is incomplete. This sample has some 74,000 clones; roughly 87% occur once, and the top ten carry 1% to 1.5%. The specimen comprised peripheral blood, sampled 28 days after the second AZD1222 dose. Receptors were obtained from an adult who received the AZD1222 COVID-19 vaccine.

The chain links TRBV9 to TRBJ1-1; TRBD1 agrees at 7 bases. Looked up from germline, CDR1 is SGDLS and CDR2 is YYNGEE. The CDR3 contains 13 residues. Trimming removed 6 bases from V and 2 bases from J; junction bases left unmatched: 4. Here the CDR3 DNA reads TGTGCCAGCACCAAAGGGGGCAACACTGAAGCTTTCTTT. Its translation is CASTKGGNTEAFF.

The chain couples TRBV7-9 to TRBJ2-7; D is ambiguous. This CDR3 has 12 residues. The V gene lost 3 bases and the J gene lost 0 bases, with 3 bases spanning the gap. Per germline, CDR1 SEHNR and CDR2 FQNEAQ (reference sequence). The CDR3, as DNA: TGTGCCAGCAGCTTTGGCTCCTACGAGCAGTACTTC. Its translation is CASSFGSYEQYF. Filled out from reference TRBV7-9 and TRBJ2-7, the complete variable domain reads DTGVSQNPRHKITKRGQNVTFRCDPISEHNRLYWYRQTLGQGPEFLTYFQNEAQLEKSRLLSDRFSAERPKGSFSTLEIQRTEQGDSAMYLCASSFGSYEQYFGPGTRLTVT.

The gene calls are TRBV18 and TRBJ1-4; D is uncertain. The CDR3 sequence is 14 residues long. Trimming stripped 2 bases from V and 6 bases from J, with 10 bases between. Germline V gene data show CDR1 as KGHSH and CDR2 as LQKENI. The CDR3 reads CASSPSQADEKLFF. CDR3 sequence (DNA): TGTGCCAGCTCACCATCCCAAGCAGATGAAAAACTGTTTTTT.

This rearrangement joins TRBV3-1 (or the pseudogene TRBV3-2) to TRBJ2-5; 9 bases map to TRBD2. The CDR3 runs to 17 residues. CDR1 is LGHDT and CDR2 is YNNKEL in the germline V gene (reference sequence). J was trimmed by 5 bases and V by 0 bases; bases with no gene match: 10. CDR3 nucleotide sequence: TGTGCCAGCAGCCAAGATCGGGGCGGGAGGGCCGTCGAGACCCAGTACTTC. This codes for CASSQDRGGRAVETQYF.

This clone has just a few counts. CDR3 residues: CASSELRLDSPLHF. Written as DNA, the CDR3 is TGTGCCAGCAGTGAGCTCAGACTAGATTCACCCCTCCACTTT. The chain combines TRBV6-1 with TRBJ1-6, with unresolved D. The CDR3 spans 14 residues. The V gene lost 3 bases and the J gene lost 8 bases, with 11 bases spanning the gap. Germline CDR1 reads MNHNS; CDR2 reads SASEGT.

The rearrangement links TRBV27 to TRBJ1-2; D ambiguous. There are 15 residues in the CDR3. The V and J ends lost 6 bases and 3 bases respectively, with 17 bases between them. The germline gives CDR1 MNHEY, CDR2 SMNVEV (reference sequence). This CDR3 is CASRPGLRRDYGYTF. CDR3 coding DNA: TGTGCCAGCAGGCCGGGCCTCCGGAGGGACTATGGCTACACCTTC.

This chain connects TRBV25-1 to TRBJ1-5; a possible D gene is TRBD1 (5 bases). Germline CDR1 and CDR2: MGHDK and SYGVNS. With 2 bases removed from V and 10 bases from J, the gap between germline ends came to 15 bases. The CDR3 consists of 14 residues. CDR3 loop: CASSERAGIEPQHF. CDR3 in DNA: TGTGCCAGCAGTGAAAGGGCAGGGATTGAACCCCAGCATTTT.

This rearrangement joins TRBV6-5 to TRBJ1-1, with a weak D call TRBD1 (5 bases). The germline V gene encodes CDR1 MNHEY and CDR2 SVGAGI. With 0 bases removed from V and 1 base from J, the gap between germline ends came to 9 bases. This CDR3 has 15 amino acids. CDR3: CASSYSGRANTEAFF. In DNA form, the CDR3 reads TGTGCCAGCAGTTACTCGGGCAGGGCGAACACTGAAGCTTTCTTT.

In this sample, this clone turned up a few times. The V and J genes are TRBV3-1 (or the pseudogene TRBV3-2) and TRBJ1-2; a weak D match, TRBD1 (5 bases). CDR1 LGHDT and CDR2 YNNKEL come from the germline V gene (reference sequence). Trimming cost V 1 base and J 8 bases, with 11 bases left between them. This CDR3 is built from 13 residues. Written as DNA, the CDR3 is TGTGCCAGCAGCCAAGGGGACCGCCGAGGCTACACCTTC. Protein product: CASSQGDRRGYTF.

Here the CDR3 reads CASSPRQGYTEAFF. CDR3 nucleotides: TGTGCCAGCAGCCCTAGACAAGGGTATACTGAAGCTTTCTTT. The chain has TRBV9 and TRBJ1-1; D is uncertain. Germline-derived CDR1 and CDR2 are SGDLS and YYNGEE. This CDR3 region has 14 residues. Deletions cut 4 bases from V and 5 bases from J, with 15 bases between.

V and J are TRBV19 and TRBJ1-1, with D maybe TRBD1 (5 bases). The CDR3 sequence is 16 residues long. Trimming pared 3 bases from V and 0 bases from J, leaving 14 bases between. Germline values: CDR1 LNHDA, CDR2 SQIVND (reference sequence). The chain's CDR3 is CASSIGGKSMNTEAFF. In nucleotides, the CDR3 is TGTGCCAGTAGTATCGGGGGGAAATCAATGAACACTGAAGCTTTCTTT.

The rearrangement uses TRBV10-1 and TRBJ1-3; no clear D. The V gene lost 3 bases and the J gene lost 4 bases, with 7 bases spanning the gap. The CDR3 is made up of 13 amino acids. The V gene's germline CDR1 is WNHNN and CDR2 SYGVQD (reference sequence). The CDR3 spells CASSDGQGNTIYF. The CDR3 DNA is TGCGCCAGCAGTGATGGTCAGGGAAACACCATATATTTT.

The CDR3 DNA sequence: TGTGCCAGCAGTGCAGGGCAGGGTATCTACAATGAGCAGTTCTTC. This sequence encodes CASSAGQGIYNEQFF. The chain carries TRBV7-9 and TRBJ2-1; D is possibly TRBD1 (5 bases). CDR3 size: 15 residues. Trimming pared 6 bases from V and 3 bases from J, leaving 15 bases between. Germline-derived CDR1 and CDR2 are SEHNR and FQNEAQ (reference sequence). The full variable domain, in which reference TRBV7-9 and TRBJ2-1 provide the parts outside the CDR3, is DTGVSQNPRHKITKRGQNVTFRCDPISEHNRLYWYRQTLGQGPEFLTYFQNEAQLEKSRLLSDRFSAERPKGSFSTLEIQRTEQGDSAMYLCASSAGQGIYNEQFFGPGTRLTVL.

The chain recombines TRBV29-1 with TRBJ2-1; TRBD1 matches 9 bases. The CDR3 spans 14 residues. CDR1 and CDR2 (germline): SQVTM, ANQGSEA. V lost 7 bases and J lost 4; bases outside the gene matches: 8. CDR3 amino acids: CSGRGTGPYNEQFF. As DNA, the CDR3 is TGCAGCGGTAGAGGGACAGGGCCATACAATGAGCAGTTCTTC.

The table lists this clone with a few counts. The chain links TRBV30 to TRBJ1-2; D is possibly TRBD1 (5 bases). The CDR3 sequence is 15 residues long. V was cut by 1 base and J by 0 bases, with 12 bases left in between. Germline loops: CDR1 GTSNPN, CDR2 SVGIG (reference sequence). The CDR3 DNA sequence: TGTGCCTGGAGTGGCGGGGCCTTAGCTAACTATGGCTACACCTTC. Amino acid sequence: CAWSGGALANYGYTF.

The CDR3 DNA is TGTGCCAGTAGCAACGCCGCCGAGGCAGGGGGCTTTGGCTACACCTTC. It encodes CASSNAAEAGGFGYTF. The V gene is TRBV19, the J gene TRBJ1-2; 8 positions agree with TRBD1. CDR1 is LNHDA and CDR2 is SQIVND in the germline V gene (reference sequence). V trimming: 6 bases; J trimming: 7 bases; junction bases outside the gene matches: 16. The CDR3 spans 16 residues.

The V and J genes are TRBV9 and TRBJ1-1, with D unclear. This CDR3 contains 14 residues. Germline loops: CDR1 SGDLS, CDR2 YYNGEE. Trimming left V 0 bases short and J 4 bases short, with 10 bases between. CDR3 sequence reads: CASSVAGISTEAFF. The DNA of the CDR3 is TGTGCCAGCAGCGTAGCCGGAATTAGCACTGAAGCTTTCTTT.

This chain connects TRBV6-2 or TRBV6-3 to TRBJ1-1; no clear D gene. CDR1 and CDR2 (germline): MNHEY, SVGEGT. This CDR3 spans 14 amino acids. Deletions cut 2 bases from V and 6 bases from J, with 13 bases between. Here the CDR3 reads CASSYPLSPPEAFF. In DNA, the CDR3 is TGTGCCAGCAGTTACCCACTCAGCCCCCCTGAAGCTTTCTTT.

Only a few counts were recorded for this clone. The V and J genes are TRBV19 and TRBJ2-7; a weak D match, TRBD1 (6 bases). The CDR3 spans 14 residues. The ends were cut back, 4 bases at V and 3 bases at J, with 13 bases in the middle. Germline values: CDR1 LNHDA, CDR2 SQIVND (reference sequence). The CDR3 DNA sequence: TGTGCCAGTAGTACCCTGGGGGCCGTCTACGAGCAGTACTTC. This encodes CASSTLGAVYEQYF.

The chain couples TRBV7-2 to TRBJ2-7; 8 bases align to TRBD1. After removal of 5 bases from V and 3 bases from J, the junction contained 6 bases not matched to a gene. This CDR3 is 14 amino acids long. Germline assignment: CDR1 SGHTA and CDR2 FQGNSA. The CDR3 region has the DNA TGTGCCAGCAGCCCGGGACAGGCCATCTACGAGCAGTACTTC. Translation: CASSPGQAIYEQYF.

This clone was found a few times. This rearrangement joins TRBV11-3 to TRBJ2-2; D is unresolved. Per germline, CDR1 SGHNT and CDR2 YENEEA. Between the trimmed V and J ends, which lost 5 bases and 2 bases, there was a span of 3 bases. This CDR3 has 12 amino acids. CDR3 residues: CASSDNTGELFF. The CDR3 region has the DNA TGTGCCAGCAGCGACAACACCGGGGAGCTGTTTTTT.

The chain links TRBV7-2 to TRBJ2-1; TRBD2 matches 12 bases. The trim removed 4 bases at V and 5 bases at J, leaving 6 bases unmatched. In germline, CDR1 is SGHTA, CDR2 FQGNSA. The CDR3 spans 16 residues. The CDR3 region has the DNA TGTGCCAGCAGCTCTAGCGGGAGGGCCTTACACAATGAGCAGTTCTTC. It is translated as CASSSSGRALHNEQFF.

The chain uses TRBV18 and TRBJ1-1; possible D gene TRBD1, 5 bases. Germline V CDR1 and CDR2: KGHSH, LQKENI. The ends were cut back, 3 bases at V and 7 bases at J, with 15 bases in the middle. The CDR3 runs 14 residues. The CDR3 DNA is TGTGCCAGCTCACCTCCGGGAGGGGAAGATGAAGCTTTCTTT. Translating it yields CASSPPGGEDEAFF.

This clone was counted only a few times. J is TRBJ1-5 and V is TRBV27; D is ambiguous. Trimming cost V 2 bases and J 4 bases, with 9 bases left between them. Germline CDR1 is MNHEY and CDR2 is SMNVEV (reference sequence). The CDR3 length is 14 residues. This CDR3 reads CASSLSWQNQPQHF. The CDR3 DNA reads as TGTGCCAGCAGTTTAAGTTGGCAGAATCAGCCCCAGCATTTT.

The chain combines TRBV2 with TRBJ1-2; no reliable D call. CDR1 is SNHLY and CDR2 is FYNNEI in the germline V gene. Trimming took off 2 bases at V and 7 bases at J, with 5 bases between the two ends. The CDR3 contains 11 residues. The chain's CDR3 is CASSERGGYTF. The CDR3 coding sequence is TGTGCCAGCAGTGAAAGAGGTGGCTACACCTTC.